Each of the 30 T cell receptor beta chains below was sequenced from the same sample in a study of a mutant IDH1 vaccine in newly diagnosed glioma. Sequencing was performed with immunoSEQ multiplex PCR; in TCRdb, only in-frame clones are kept and a portion is missing. The repertoire holds 60,000 or so clones, around four fifths seen once, with nearly 7.5% in the top ten. Described time point: week 5, during vaccination. The investigators gave 300 ug of mutant IDH1 20-mer peptide in each vaccine dose, together with topical imiquimod. These receptors have no known antigen. Sequenced material: PBMCs, taken from a glioma patient whose treatment included an IDH1 peptide vaccine. The receptors come from a woman in her forties or fifties with glioma.

The chain couples TRBV2 to TRBJ1-3; perhaps TRBD1 as D (5 bases). The CDR3 extends over 15 amino acids. V was pared by 7 bases and J by 0 bases, with 13 bases between. Germline V gives CDR1 SNHLY, CDR2 FYNNEI. DNA of the CDR3: TGTGCCAGCAATCCCGACAGACCCTCTGGAAACACCATATATTTT. This sequence encodes CASNPDRPSGNTIYF.

Only a few counts were recorded for this clone. This chain joins TRBV10-3 and TRBJ1-2; D gene unclear. V was clipped by 3 bases and J by 8 bases, with 10 bases between them. In germline, CDR1 is ENHRY, CDR2 SYGVKD. CDR3 length: 12 amino acids. CDR3 region: CAISDGPRGYTF. CDR3 coding DNA: TGTGCCATCAGTGACGGGCCAAGAGGCTACACCTTC.

This clone has more than one count but fewer than ten. The chain has TRBV30 and TRBJ1-2; D unclear. V shed 5 bases and J shed 2 bases, with 12 bases lying between them. The CDR3 runs to 13 residues. Germline CDR1 is GTSNPN and CDR2 is SVGIG (reference sequence). The CDR3 loop is CAWEDGRNYGYTF. The CDR3 DNA reads TGTGCCTGGGAGGATGGCAGGAACTATGGCTACACCTTC. The full variable domain, completed using reference TRBV30 and TRBJ1-2, is SQTIHQWPATLVQPVGSPLSLECTVEGTSNPNLYWYRQAAGRGLQLLFYSVGIGQISSEVPQNLSASRPQDRQFILSSKKLLLSDSGFYLCAWEDGRNYGYTFGSGTRLTVV.

The V gene is TRBV28, the J gene TRBJ1-4; D not certain. Germline CDR1 and CDR2: MDHEN and SYDVKM. The V gene lost 5 bases and the J gene lost 6 bases, with 4 bases spanning the gap. The CDR3 runs to 11 residues. DNA for the CDR3: TGTGCCAGCAGTATAGATGAAAAACTGTTTTTT. Translating gives CASSIDEKLFF.

V usage is TRBV9 and J usage is TRBJ1-1; tentative D call: TRBD1 (5 bases). Germline V gene sequence: CDR1 SGDLS, CDR2 YYNGEE. Trimming pared 7 bases from V and 4 bases from J, leaving 8 bases between. The CDR3 spans 11 residues. The CDR3: CASGQGTEAFF. Written as DNA, the CDR3 is TGTGCCAGCGGTCAGGGCACTGAAGCTTTCTTT.

The chain employs TRBV9 and TRBJ1-2; D possibly corresponds to TRBD1 (6 bases). This CDR3 has 15 amino acids. Germline-derived CDR1 and CDR2 are SGDLS and YYNGEE. Trimming pared 4 bases from V and 2 bases from J, leaving 15 bases between. CDR3 sequence: CASSPDSLLNYGYTF. CDR3 bases: TGTGCCAGCAGCCCGGACAGCCTCTTAAACTATGGCTACACCTTC.

The table lists this clone with a few counts. This CDR3 reads CSVCRGENTEAFF. The CDR3, as DNA: TGCAGCGTCTGCCGGGGAGAGAACACTGAAGCTTTCTTT. The chain employs TRBV29-1 and TRBJ1-1; D is undetermined. V was clipped by 6 bases and J by 1 base, with 12 bases between them. The CDR3 extends over 13 amino acids. Per germline, CDR1 SQVTM and CDR2 ANQGSEA.

This clone was found once. V and J are TRBV6-5 and TRBJ2-7, with D unclear. Germline V CDR1 and CDR2: MNHEY, SVGAGI. The CDR3 is made up of 11 amino acids. V lost 6 bases and J lost 6, with 9 bases in between. CDR3 nucleotides: TGTGCCAGCAGCTGGCTTCGCGAGCAGTACTTC. Translated: CASSWLREQYF.

CDR3 amino acids: CASSLFPDTFNTEAFF. As DNA, the CDR3 is TGTGCCAGCAGCTTGTTCCCGGACACTTTTAACACTGAAGCTTTCTTT. The genes are TRBV5-6 and TRBJ1-1, with a tentative D call TRBD1 (5 bases). V was pared by 1 base and J by 2 bases, with 15 bases between. The CDR3 contains 16 residues. Germline CDR1 SGHDT, CDR2 YYEEEE.

The chain uses TRBV7-2 and TRBJ2-2, with a weak D call TRBD2 (6 bases). Trimming left V 5 bases short and J 5 bases short, with 15 bases between. This CDR3 spans 15 amino acids. The V gene's germline CDR1 is SGHTA and CDR2 FQGNSA. Here the CDR3 DNA reads TGTGCCAGCAGCGCGCTGTGGGGGGAGACCGGGGAGCTGTTTTTT. Encoded protein: CASSALWGETGELFF.

The rearrangement joins TRBV7-9 to TRBJ1-6; D is unclear. The germline V and J ends were trimmed by 5 bases and 4 bases, with 12 bases remaining between them. Germline values: CDR1 SEHNR, CDR2 FQNEAQ (reference sequence). This CDR3 has 15 residues. The CDR3 spells CASSPKKGYNSPLHF. DNA for the CDR3: TGTGCCAGCAGCCCCAAAAAGGGTTATAATTCACCCCTCCACTTT. Looking up the rest from reference TRBV7-9 and TRBJ1-6 gives the full variable domain: DTGVSQNPRHKITKRGQNVTFRCDPISEHNRLYWYRQTLGQGPEFLTYFQNEAQLEKSRLLSDRFSAERPKGSFSTLEIQRTEQGDSAMYLCASSPKKGYNSPLHFGNGTRLTVT.

This CDR3 reads CASSVGGWAYGYTF. CDR3 sequence (DNA): TGTGCCAGCAGCGTAGGTGGGTGGGCTTATGGCTACACCTTC. This sequence joins TRBV9 and TRBJ1-2; no clear D gene. CDR1 and CDR2 from the germline V gene are SGDLS and YYNGEE. Trimming cost V 0 bases and J 5 bases, with 11 bases left between them. This CDR3 is 14 amino acids long.

V is TRBV30 and J is TRBJ2-6, with 9 bases lining up with TRBD1. The CDR3 is made up of 15 amino acids. After removal of 3 bases from V and 1 base from J, the junction contained 1 base not matched to a gene. Germline values: CDR1 GTSNPN, CDR2 SVGIG (reference sequence). The CDR3 nucleotides are TGTGCCTGGAGGGGACAGGGTTCTGGGGCCAACGTCCTGACTTTC. This codes for CAWRGQGSGANVLTF. Together with reference TRBV30 and TRBJ2-6, the CDR3 gives the full variable domain: SQTIHQWPATLVQPVGSPLSLECTVEGTSNPNLYWYRQAAGRGLQLLFYSVGIGQISSEVPQNLSASRPQDRQFILSSKKLLLSDSGFYLCAWRGQGSGANVLTFGAGSRLTVL.

The CDR3 sequence is CASAIPRAGTYGYTF. The CDR3 DNA reads as TGTGCCAGCGCTATTCCACGGGCAGGGACCTATGGCTACACCTTC. The V gene is TRBV28, the J gene TRBJ1-2; possibly TRBD1 for D (5 bases). CDR1 is MDHEN, CDR2 SYDVKM, per germline. The CDR3 sequence is 15 residues long. Trimming took 8 bases from V and 4 from J, leaving 20 bases between them.

This clone was recorded a few times. J is TRBJ1-3 and V is TRBV27; D is uncertain. Trimming took 0 bases from V and 2 from J, leaving 11 bases between them. Germline V gives CDR1 MNHEY, CDR2 SMNVEV (reference sequence). The length of the CDR3 is 16 residues. Here the CDR3 reads CASSLSGIGAGNTIYF. DNA for the CDR3: TGTGCCAGCAGTTTATCAGGTATCGGCGCTGGAAACACCATATATTTT.

This chain connects TRBV6-4 to TRBJ1-1, with D uncertain. Trimming pared 3 bases from V and 5 bases from J, leaving 13 bases between. The CDR3 extends over 14 amino acids. The germline V gene has CDR1 MRHNA and CDR2 SNTAGT. The CDR3 is CASSDAGNPTEAFF. In DNA form, the CDR3 reads TGTGCCAGCAGTGATGCGGGAAACCCGACTGAAGCTTTCTTT.

The chain recombines TRBV9 with TRBJ2-5, with a tentative D call TRBD1 (6 bases). Germline CDR1 is SGDLS and CDR2 is YYNGEE. Trimming cost V 0 bases and J 2 bases, with 14 bases left between them. CDR3 size: 16 residues. The CDR3 DNA reads as TGTGCCAGCAGCGTAGCTACGTCACAGGGACAAGAGACCCAGTACTTC. Translated: CASSVATSQGQETQYF.

The J gene is TRBJ2-2, the V gene TRBV5-1; D is unresolved. The CDR3 totals 19 residues. CDR1 is SGHRS, CDR2 YFSETQ, per germline. Deletions cut 1 base from V and 5 bases from J, with 24 bases between. The CDR3 nucleotides read TGCGCCAGCAGCTTGCCATCTGTTGCCGGTGGGCCGCGGACCGGGGAGCTGTTTTTT. Amino acids: CASSLPSVAGGPRTGELFF.

The chain joins TRBV7-2 to TRBJ1-5; D possibly corresponds to TRBD1 (5 bases). This CDR3 has 16 amino acids. Germline CDR1 SGHTA, CDR2 FQGNSA. V lost 2 bases to trimming and J lost 3 bases, with 14 bases between them. Written as DNA, the CDR3 is TGTGCCAGCAGCTTACGAGTCGGGGGTTTCAATCAGCCCCAGCATTTT. Translation: CASSLRVGGFNQPQHF.

A word on this clone: The junction departs from the called germline gene at one end, perhaps through a read error. The rearrangement uses TRBV6-1 and TRBJ1-3; D is uncertain. CDR1 MNHNS and CDR2 SASEGT come from the germline V gene. This CDR3 is built from 11 residues. For the CDR3, the DNA is TGTGCCAGCAGTGAAGCCTGGGCCGCGGGGTTT. Amino acids: CASSEAWAAGF.

This chain connects TRBV9 to TRBJ1-3; TRBD1 agrees at 9 bases. The CDR3 runs 18 residues. V was clipped by 3 bases and J by 4 bases; unmatched bases: 14. CDR1 is SGDLS and CDR2 is YYNGEE in the germline V gene. In nucleotides, the CDR3 is TGTGCCAGCAGCGCACGTCTCGGGACAGGGAAGAACGGAAACACCATATATTTT. The encoded protein is CASSARLGTGKNGNTIYF.

The J gene is TRBJ1-2, the V gene TRBV15; D is ambiguous. Germline V gives CDR1 LNHNV, CDR2 YYDKDF (reference sequence). CDR3 length: 14 residues. V lost 0 bases to trimming and J lost 2 bases, with 7 bases between them. Here the CDR3 DNA reads TGTGCCACCAGCAGAGATCAGGTGAACTATGGCTACACCTTC. Translation: CATSRDQVNYGYTF.

The J gene is TRBJ1-3, the V gene TRBV19; no clear D. The CDR3 loop spans 14 amino acids. Trimming removed 8 bases from V and 3 bases from J, with 14 bases in between. Germline V lookup: CDR1 LNHDA, CDR2 SQIVND (reference sequence). The CDR3 coding sequence is TGTGCCAGTTGGACTGGACTAATTGGAAACACCATATATTTT. Its protein product is CASWTGLIGNTIYF.

The chain has TRBV7-2 and TRBJ2-5; D is possibly TRBD1 (6 bases). The CDR3 length is 15 residues. Germline lookup yields CDR1 SGHTA and CDR2 FQGNSA. V lost 5 bases to trimming and J lost 5 bases, with 18 bases between them. CDR3 residues: CASSPFPRGGETQYF. In nucleotides, the CDR3 is TGTGCCAGCAGCCCCTTCCCCAGGGGCGGGGAGACCCAGTACTTC.

This rearrangement joins TRBV20-1 to TRBJ2-1, with D possibly matching TRBD1 (5 bases). V was pared by 5 bases and J by 7 bases, with 9 bases between. The germline gives CDR1 DFQATT, CDR2 SNEGSKA (reference sequence). This CDR3 has 11 amino acids. Here the CDR3 DNA reads TGCAGTGCTTTCCAGGGAAATGAGCAGTTCTTC. Amino acid sequence: CSAFQGNEQFF.

In this sample, this clone turned up a few times. The V call is TRBV1, the J call TRBJ1-1. TRBV1 is listed as a pseudogene. This CDR3 comprises 11 residues. CDR3 loop: CTSRQNTEAFF. The CDR3 DNA reads as TGCACCAGCCGGCAGAACACTGAAGCTTTCTTT.

This clone was counted only a few times. V is TRBV4-1 and J is TRBJ1-2; 11 positions agree with TRBD1. This CDR3 is built from 16 residues. From germline, CDR1 is MGHRA and CDR2 YSYEKL. V shed 2 bases and J 5 bases; nucleotides not matched to a gene: 7. CDR3 DNA: TGCGCCAGCAGCCAACCCGGACAGGGGGCTAGATATGGCTACACCTTC. Its protein product is CASSQPGQGARYGYTF.

The V call is TRBV27, the J call TRBJ1-5; D may be TRBD1 (5 bases). This CDR3 spans 15 amino acids. Germline V CDR1 and CDR2: MNHEY, SMNVEV (reference sequence). V was clipped by 2 bases and J by 2 bases, with 10 bases between them. In nucleotides, the CDR3 is TGTGCCAGCAGTTTAGAGGCCAGGGGCAATCAGCCCCAGCATTTT. This sequence encodes CASSLEARGNQPQHF.

The rearrangement joins TRBV10-2 to TRBJ2-1; D is undetermined. V lost 5 bases, J lost 0 bases, and 11 bases lay in between. The germline V gene has CDR1 WSHSY and CDR2 SAAADI. This CDR3 spans 15 amino acids. Written as DNA, the CDR3 is TGCGCCAGCAGTCGCCCGAAAAGCTCCTACAATGAGCAGTTCTTC. Its protein is CASSRPKSSYNEQFF.

This chain links TRBV10-3 with TRBJ2-1; 9 bases fit TRBD2. J was trimmed by 4 bases and V by 4 bases; bases with no gene match: 14. The CDR3 totals 18 residues. Germline V gene sequence: CDR1 ENHRY, CDR2 SYGVKD. In nucleotides, the CDR3 is TGTGCCATCAGTGGAGCGGGGGGCCTTAATATCGGATACAATGAGCAGTTCTTC. It yields the protein CAISGAGGLNIGYNEQFF.